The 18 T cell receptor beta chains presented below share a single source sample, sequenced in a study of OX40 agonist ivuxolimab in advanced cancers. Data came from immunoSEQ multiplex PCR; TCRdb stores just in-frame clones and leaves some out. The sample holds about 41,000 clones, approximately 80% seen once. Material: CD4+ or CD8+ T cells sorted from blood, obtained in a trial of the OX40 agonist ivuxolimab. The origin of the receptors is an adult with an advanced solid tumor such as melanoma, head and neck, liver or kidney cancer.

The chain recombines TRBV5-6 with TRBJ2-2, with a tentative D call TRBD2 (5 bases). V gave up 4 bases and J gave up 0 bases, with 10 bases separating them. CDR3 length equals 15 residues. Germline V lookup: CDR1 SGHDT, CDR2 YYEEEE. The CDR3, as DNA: TGTGCCAGCAGCCCGAGAGCGGCGAACACCGGGGAGCTGTTTTTT. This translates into CASSPRAANTGELFF. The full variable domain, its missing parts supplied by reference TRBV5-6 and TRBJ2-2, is DAGVTQSPTHLIKTRGQQVTLRCSPKSGHDTVSWYQQALGQGPQFIFQYYEEEERQRGNFPDRFSGHQFPNYSSELNVNALLLGDSALYLCASSPRAANTGELFFGEGSRLTVL.

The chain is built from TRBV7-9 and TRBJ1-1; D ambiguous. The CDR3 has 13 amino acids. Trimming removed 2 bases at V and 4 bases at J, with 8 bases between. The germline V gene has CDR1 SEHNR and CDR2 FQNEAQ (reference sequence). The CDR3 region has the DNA TGTGCCAGCAGCTTACAGGAGAGCACTGAAGCTTTCTTT. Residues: CASSLQESTEAFF. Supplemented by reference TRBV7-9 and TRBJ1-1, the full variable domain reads DTGVSQNPRHKITKRGQNVTFRCDPISEHNRLYWYRQTLGQGPEFLTYFQNEAQLEKSRLLSDRFSAERPKGSFSTLEIQRTEQGDSAMYLCASSLQESTEAFFGQGTRLTVV.

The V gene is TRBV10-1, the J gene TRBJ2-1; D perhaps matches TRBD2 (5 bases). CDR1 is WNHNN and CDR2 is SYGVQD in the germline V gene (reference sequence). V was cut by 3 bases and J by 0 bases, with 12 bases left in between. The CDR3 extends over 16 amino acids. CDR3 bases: TGCGCCAGCAGTGATCTCGGGAAGAGCTCCTACAATGAGCAGTTCTTC. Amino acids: CASSDLGKSSYNEQFF.

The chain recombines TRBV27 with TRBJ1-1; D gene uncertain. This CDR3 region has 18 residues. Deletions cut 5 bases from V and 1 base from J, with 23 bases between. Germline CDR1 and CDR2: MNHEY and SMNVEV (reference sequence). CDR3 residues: CASSLRPPLRHQNTEAFF. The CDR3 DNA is TGTGCCAGCAGTCTAAGACCCCCCCTTCGACACCAGAACACTGAAGCTTTCTTT.

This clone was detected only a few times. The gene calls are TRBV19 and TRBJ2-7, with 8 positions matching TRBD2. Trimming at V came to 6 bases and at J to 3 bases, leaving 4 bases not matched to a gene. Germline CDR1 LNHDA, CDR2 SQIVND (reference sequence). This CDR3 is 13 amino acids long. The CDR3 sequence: CASSSTSGYEQYF. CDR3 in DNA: TGTGCCAGTAGCTCCACTAGCGGCTACGAGCAGTACTTC.

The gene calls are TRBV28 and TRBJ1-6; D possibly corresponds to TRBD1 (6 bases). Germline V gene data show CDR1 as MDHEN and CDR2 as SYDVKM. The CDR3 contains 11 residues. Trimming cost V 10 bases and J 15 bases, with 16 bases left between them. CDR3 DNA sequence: TGTGCCACCCTCGGGGGCAAGCACCTCCACTTT. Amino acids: CATLGGKHLHF.

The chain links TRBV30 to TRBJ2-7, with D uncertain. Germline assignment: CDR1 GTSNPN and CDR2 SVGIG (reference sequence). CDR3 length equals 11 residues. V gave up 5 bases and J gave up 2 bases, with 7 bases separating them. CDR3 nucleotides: TGTGCCTGGGGTTCTCCCTACGAGCAGTACTTC. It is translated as CAWGSPYEQYF.

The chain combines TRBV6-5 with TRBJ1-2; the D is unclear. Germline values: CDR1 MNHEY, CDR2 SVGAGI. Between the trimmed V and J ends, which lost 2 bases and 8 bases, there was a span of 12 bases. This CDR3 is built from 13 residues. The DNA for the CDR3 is TGTGCCAGCAGTTACAGTCGTGGGCGCGGCTACACCTTC. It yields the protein CASSYSRGRGYTF.

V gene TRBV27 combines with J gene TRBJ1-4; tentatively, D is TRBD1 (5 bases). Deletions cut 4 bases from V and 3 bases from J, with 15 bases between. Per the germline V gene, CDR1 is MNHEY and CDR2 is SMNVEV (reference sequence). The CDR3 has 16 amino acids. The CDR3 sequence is CASSSRVREPNEKLFF. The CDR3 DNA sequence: TGTGCCAGCAGTTCGAGAGTCAGGGAGCCTAATGAAAAACTGTTTTTT.

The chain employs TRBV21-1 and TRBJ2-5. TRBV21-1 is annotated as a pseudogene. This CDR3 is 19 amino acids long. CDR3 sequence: CASNYIIDGGRENQETQYF. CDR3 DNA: TGTGCCAGCAACTATATTATTGACGGGGGCAGGGAGAACCAAGAGACCCAGTACTTC.

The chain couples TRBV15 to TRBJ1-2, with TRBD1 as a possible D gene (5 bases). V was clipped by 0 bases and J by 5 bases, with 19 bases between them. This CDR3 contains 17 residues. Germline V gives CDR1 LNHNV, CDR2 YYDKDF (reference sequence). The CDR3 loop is CATSRDDVAAGDYGYTF. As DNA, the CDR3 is TGTGCCACCAGCAGAGATGATGTGGCAGCGGGGGATTATGGCTACACCTTC.

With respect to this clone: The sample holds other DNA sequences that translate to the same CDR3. The CDR3 region is CASSLDPGDYGYTF. The CDR3 DNA is TGTGCCAGCAGCTTAGATCCGGGTGACTATGGCTACACCTTC. The rearrangement links TRBV11-3 to TRBJ1-2; D not certain. V lost 0 bases and J lost 3, with 8 bases in between. Per germline, CDR1 SGHNT and CDR2 YENEEA. CDR3 length: 14 amino acids.

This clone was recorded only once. The CDR3 here is CASSPSGTPIYNEQFF. In DNA form, the CDR3 reads TGTGCCAGCTCACCAAGCGGGACTCCGATCTACAATGAGCAGTTCTTC. This rearrangement joins TRBV18 to TRBJ2-1; 7 bases line up with TRBD2. CDR3 length: 16 amino acids. The ends lost 2 bases at V and 3 bases at J; junction bases unmatched: 7. The germline V gene has CDR1 KGHSH and CDR2 LQKENI.

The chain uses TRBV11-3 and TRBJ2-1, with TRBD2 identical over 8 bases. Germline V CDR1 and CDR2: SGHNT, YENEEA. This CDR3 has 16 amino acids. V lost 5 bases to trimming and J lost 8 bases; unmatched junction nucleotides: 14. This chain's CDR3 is CASSRLAGRAVDEQFF. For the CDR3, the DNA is TGTGCCAGCAGCAGATTAGCGGGACGGGCCGTGGATGAGCAGTTCTTC.

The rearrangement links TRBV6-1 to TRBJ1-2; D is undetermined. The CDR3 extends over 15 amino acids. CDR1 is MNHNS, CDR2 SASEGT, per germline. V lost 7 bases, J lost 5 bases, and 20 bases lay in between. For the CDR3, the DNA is TGTGCCAGCAAAAGGGCCGTTGGGGAGGGATATGGCTACACCTTC. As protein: CASKRAVGEGYGYTF.

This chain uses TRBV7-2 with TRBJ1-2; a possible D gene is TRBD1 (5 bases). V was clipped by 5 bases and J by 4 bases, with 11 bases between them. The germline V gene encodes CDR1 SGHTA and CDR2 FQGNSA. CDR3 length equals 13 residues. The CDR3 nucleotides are TGTGCCAGCAGCCCCGGGGGGACCTATGGCTACACCTTC. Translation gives CASSPGGTYGYTF. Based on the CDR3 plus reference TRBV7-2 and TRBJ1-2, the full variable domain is GAGVSQSPSNKVTEKGKDVELRCDPISGHTALYWYRQSLGQGLEFLIYFQGNSAPDKSGLPSDRFSAERTGGSVSTLTIQRTQQEDSAVYLCASSPGGTYGYTFGSGTRLTVV.

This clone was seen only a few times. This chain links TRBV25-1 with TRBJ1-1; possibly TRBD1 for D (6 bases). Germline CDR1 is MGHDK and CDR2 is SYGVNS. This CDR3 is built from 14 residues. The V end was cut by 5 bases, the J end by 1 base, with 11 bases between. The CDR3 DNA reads TGTGCCAGCAGTTTTGCAGGGGCGAACACTGAAGCTTTCTTT. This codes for CASSFAGANTEAFF. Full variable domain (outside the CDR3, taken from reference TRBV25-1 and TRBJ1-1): EADIYQTPRYLVIGTGKKITLECSQTMGHDKMYWYQQDPGMELHLIHYSYGVNSTEKGDLSSESTVSRIRTEHFPLTLESARPSHTSQYLCASSFAGANTEAFFGQGTRLTVV.

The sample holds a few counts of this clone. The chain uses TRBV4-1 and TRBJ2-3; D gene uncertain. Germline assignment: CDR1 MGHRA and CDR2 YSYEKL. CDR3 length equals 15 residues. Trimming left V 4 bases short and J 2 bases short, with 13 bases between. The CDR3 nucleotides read TGCGCCAGCAGCCGAATGAGACTTTTCACAGATACGCAGTATTTT. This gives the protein CASSRMRLFTDTQYF.